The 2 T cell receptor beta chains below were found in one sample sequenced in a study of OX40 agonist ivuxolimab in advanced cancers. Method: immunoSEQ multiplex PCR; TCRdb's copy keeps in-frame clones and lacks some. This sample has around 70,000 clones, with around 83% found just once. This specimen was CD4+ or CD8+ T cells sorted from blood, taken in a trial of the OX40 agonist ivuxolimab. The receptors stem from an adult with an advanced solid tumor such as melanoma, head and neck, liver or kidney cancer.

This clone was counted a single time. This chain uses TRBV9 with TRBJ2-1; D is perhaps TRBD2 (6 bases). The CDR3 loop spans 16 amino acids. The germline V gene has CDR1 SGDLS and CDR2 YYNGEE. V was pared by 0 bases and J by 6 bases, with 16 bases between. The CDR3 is CASSVETGVWGNEQFF. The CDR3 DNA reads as TGTGCCAGCAGCGTAGAGACGGGAGTCTGGGGCAATGAGCAGTTCTTC.

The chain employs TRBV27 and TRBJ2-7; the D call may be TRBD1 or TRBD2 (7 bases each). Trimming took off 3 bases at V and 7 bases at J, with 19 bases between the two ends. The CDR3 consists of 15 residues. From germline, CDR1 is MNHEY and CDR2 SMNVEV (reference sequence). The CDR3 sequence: CASSFAPTGEGEQYF. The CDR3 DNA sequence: TGTGCCAGCAGTTTCGCGCCAACAGGGGAGGGGGAGCAGTACTTC.